The 7 T cell receptor beta chains in this list originate from one sample, sequenced in a study of blood T cells in healthy people across ages. For the second PCR, which ran for about 7 to 11 cycles, a sample-barcoded 5' primer and a J-beta primer mix were used. TCRdb independently ran MiXCR on the 5' RACE reads; one entry per CDR3 protein. The table shows over 1,300,000 distinct CDR3 sequences, with almost 60% occurring only once. The source material was blood. The receptors were gathered from a man between 18 and 29 years old in good health.

This clonotype came up many times. The V and J genes are TRBV29-1 and TRBJ2-6; D not resolved. The CDR3 is 12 residues long. The V end lost 4 bases, the J end lost 3 bases, and 4 bases lay between the germline ends. From germline, CDR1 is SQVTM and CDR2 ANQGSEA. The CDR3 DNA follows: TGCAGCGTTGTCGTTGGGGCCAACGTCCTGACTTTC. Protein sequence: CSVVVGANVLTF.

This sequence joins TRBV20-1 and TRBJ2-5, with 9 bases that match TRBD2. Germline-derived CDR1 and CDR2 are DFQATT and SNEGSKA (reference sequence). The CDR3 length is 15 residues. V lost 1 base, J lost 3 bases, and 6 bases stayed unmatched. The DNA of the CDR3 is TGCAGTGCTAGAGCGCCTAGCGGGGCAAAAGAGACCCAGTACTTC. The encoded protein is CSARAPSGAKETQYF.

This clonotype was detected ten times or more. This may arise from a read error, as a much more abundant clone is one base away. This rearrangement joins TRBV20-1 to TRBJ2-7; 7 bases align to TRBD1. V gave up 0 bases and J gave up 5 bases; unmatched junction bases: 10. This CDR3 region has 15 residues. Germline assignment: CDR1 DFQATT and CDR2 SNEGSKA (reference sequence). CDR3: CSARDVRLDRNEQYF. The CDR3 DNA sequence: TGCAGTGCTAGAGATGTCCGACTGGACAGGAACGAGCAGTACTTC.

The chain is built from TRBV29-1 and TRBJ2-6, with 7 nucleotides matching TRBD1. J lost 2 bases, V lost 7 bases, and 2 bases had no gene match. Germline V gene lookup returns CDR1 SQVTM and CDR2 ANQGSEA. The CDR3 loop spans 13 amino acids. CDR3 DNA sequence: TGCAGCGCCACAGGGGCTGGGGCCAACGTCCTGACTTTC. It encodes CSATGAGANVLTF.

This clonotype was detected only a few times. The chain links TRBV29-1 to TRBJ2-1; 8 nucleotides align to TRBD2. Germline V lookup: CDR1 SQVTM, CDR2 ANQGSEA. This CDR3 has 13 residues. J was trimmed by 7 bases and V by 4 bases; bases with no gene match: 6. The CDR3 loop reads CSVVREDRNEQFF. The CDR3 region has the DNA TGCAGCGTTGTGCGGGAGGATAGGAATGAGCAGTTCTTC.

This chain joins TRBV7-8 and TRBJ2-1; no clear D. V lost 1 base to trimming and J lost 5 bases, with 12 bases between them. The CDR3 runs to 15 residues. CDR1 is SGHVS, CDR2 FQNEAQ, per germline. The CDR3 region is CASSLESGANNEQFF. The CDR3 bases are TGTGCCAGCAGCTTAGAATCCGGAGCGAACAATGAGCAGTTCTTC.

This clonotype was seen a handful of times. This chain joins TRBV27 and TRBJ1-2, with 9 bases matching TRBD1. Germline trimming cut 4 bases from V and 4 bases from J; bases unmatched to any gene: 10. This CDR3 contains 16 residues. The germline gives CDR1 MNHEY, CDR2 SMNVEV (reference sequence). CDR3 nucleotides: TGTGCCAGCAGTTCGGACAGGGGTCGAGCCTTCTATGGCTACACCTTC. Its translation: CASSSDRGRAFYGYTF.